The rows below give T cell receptor beta chains drawn from one sample of a study of OX40 agonist ivuxolimab in advanced cancers. Repertoires were generated with immunoSEQ multiplex PCR, while TCRdb's copy carries only in-frame clones and drops some. The repertoire has some 35,000 clones, more than 75% of them found once; the top ten carry less than 25%. The input for sequencing was CD4+ or CD8+ T cells sorted from blood, taken in a trial of the OX40 agonist ivuxolimab. The receptors were gathered from an adult with an advanced solid tumor such as melanoma, head and neck, liver or kidney cancer. Both conserved end residues are part of each CDR3. Fields, in order: D gene, clone size, V gene, J gene, CDR3 protein, CDR3 DNA. A D gene is named only where the DNA matches it firmly. Rows may omit the clone size; those that give it use once, few, many or a size class.

D: TRBD2; size: NA; V: TRBV5-1; J: TRBJ2-3; CDR3: CASSPLAVGGDTQYF; DNA: TGCGCCAGCAGCCCACTAGCGGTTGGGGGAGATACGCAGTATTTT
D: NA; size: NA; V: TRBV19; J: TRBJ2-2; CDR3: CASSEWASTGELFF; DNA: TGTGCCAGTAGTGAGTGGGCCAGCACCGGGGAGCTGTTTTTT
D: TRBD1; size: NA; V: TRBV9; J: TRBJ1-1; CDR3: CASSVGQGADEAFF; DNA: TGTGCCAGCAGCGTAGGACAGGGGGCAGATGAAGCTTTCTTT
D: NA; size: once; V: TRBV10-3; J: TRBJ2-5; CDR3: CAIRGPGTQYF; DNA: TGTGCCATCAGGGGGCCGGGGACCCAGTACTTC
D: NA; size: NA; V: TRBV5-4; J: TRBJ2-7; CDR3: CASSLGVNEQYF; DNA: TGTGCCAGCAGCTTAGGGGTTAACGAGCAGTACTTC
D: NA; size: few; V: TRBV4-3; J: TRBJ2-2; CDR3: CASSPLGGLANTGELFF; DNA: TGCGCCAGCAGCCCCCTAGGGGGGCTAGCCAACACCGGGGAGCTGTTTTTT
D: TRBD2; size: few; V: TRBV19; J: TRBJ2-7; CDR3: CASSWSGSDYEQYF; DNA: TGTGCCAGTAGCTGGAGCGGGAGCGATTACGAGCAGTACTTC
D: NA; size: NA; V: TRBV28; J: TRBJ2-5; CDR3: CASTRTSQETQYF; DNA: TGTGCCAGCACCCGGACATCCCAAGAGACCCAGTACTTC
D: TRBD1; size: NA; V: TRBV4-3; J: TRBJ1-6; CDR3: CASSVDRGPSPLHF; DNA: TGCGCCAGCAGCGTGGACAGGGGGCCGTCACCCCTCCACTTT
D: NA; size: few; V: TRBV5-8; J: TRBJ2-7; CDR3: CASSLGQGKIYEQYF; DNA: TGTGCCAGCAGCTTGGGGCAGGGTAAAATCTACGAGCAGTACTTC
D: NA; size: NA; V: TRBV7-9; J: TRBJ1-5; CDR3: CASSLVIGGSNQPQHF; DNA: TGTGCCAGCAGCTTAGTTATCGGGGGATCTAATCAGCCCCAGCATTTT
D: TRBD2; size: once; V: TRBV9; J: TRBJ2-2; CDR3: CASSVFASGGLNTGELFF; DNA: TGTGCCAGCAGCGTATTTGCTAGCGGGGGCCTTAACACCGGGGAGCTGTTTTTT
D: TRBD1; size: NA; V: TRBV6-5; J: TRBJ1-2; CDR3: CASSRQGGQGGYTF; DNA: TGTGCCAGCAGTCGGCAGGGGGGACAAGGTGGCTACACCTTC
D: NA; size: NA; V: TRBV29-1; J: TRBJ2-2; CDR3: CSVVSEHTGELFF; DNA: TGCAGCGTTGTGTCGGAGCACACCGGGGAGCTGTTTTTT
D: TRBD2; size: NA; V: TRBV6-5; J: TRBJ2-1; CDR3: CASSTREWAYNEQFF; DNA: TGTGCCAGCAGTACGCGGGAGTGGGCCTACAATGAGCAGTTCTTC
D: NA; size: once; V: TRBV7-2; J: TRBJ2-7; CDR3: CASSGGLAGYYEQYF; DNA: TGTGCCAGCTCCGGTGGGCTAGCCGGATACTACGAGCAGTACTTC
D: NA; size: NA; V: TRBV19; J: TRBJ2-1; CDR3: CASSITGLGNEQFF; DNA: TGTGCCAGTAGTATAACAGGGTTGGGGAATGAGCAGTTCTTC
D: TRBD2; size: once; V: TRBV2; J: TRBJ2-5; CDR3: CASSWTSGGAGETQYF; DNA: TGTGCCAGCAGTTGGACTAGCGGGGGGGCAGGAGAGACCCAGTACTTC
D: TRBD1; size: NA; V: TRBV6-5; J: TRBJ2-7; CDR3: CASSYGTGTYEQYF; DNA: TGTGCCAGCAGTTACGGGACAGGGACCTACGAGCAGTACTTC
D: TRBD2; size: few; V: TRBV4-3; J: TRBJ2-1; CDR3: CASSQVAGGPGDNEQFF; DNA: TGCGCCAGCAGCCAAGTAGCGGGAGGGCCGGGGGACAATGAGCAGTTCTTC
D: NA; size: few; V: TRBV9; J: TRBJ1-4; CDR3: CASSQDSRNEKLFF; DNA: TGTGCCAGCAGCCAAGACAGCAGGAATGAAAAACTGTTTTTT
D: NA; size: NA; V: TRBV6-6; J: TRBJ1-1; CDR3: CASSTARARTEAFF; DNA: TGTGCCAGCAGTACCGCGCGGGCCCGCACTGAAGCTTTCTTT
D: NA; size: NA; V: TRBV6-1; J: TRBJ2-3; CDR3: CASSEGRGTQYF; DNA: TGTGCCAGCAGTGAAGGAAGGGGTACGCAGTATTTT
D: NA; size: once; V: TRBV28; J: TRBJ1-5; CDR3: CASSFGGGFDQPQHF; DNA: TGTGCCAGCAGTTTCGGTGGGGGGTTTGACCAGCCCCAGCATTTT
D: TRBD1; size: NA; V: TRBV28; J: TRBJ2-3; CDR3: CASSLTGGRDTQYF; DNA: TGTGCCAGCAGTCTGACAGGGGGCAGGGATACGCAGTATTTT
D: NA; size: NA; V: TRBV5-1; J: TRBJ2-5; CDR3: CASSSGNPAETQYF; DNA: TGCGCCAGCAGCTCGGGGAACCCAGCCGAGACCCAGTACTTC
D: NA; size: NA; V: TRBV12-2; J: TRBJ2-7; CDR3: CASRLNSRPSPYEQYF; DNA: TGTGCAAGTCGCTTAAACTCCAGGCCGTCCCCCTACGAGCAGTACTTC
D: NA; size: NA; V: TRBV6-5; J: TRBJ1-1; CDR3: CASSYGENTEAFF; DNA: TGTGCCAGCAGTTACGGTGAAAACACTGAAGCTTTCTTT
D: NA; size: NA; V: TRBV27; J: TRBJ2-3; CDR3: CASSFRDPTFFTDTQYF; DNA: TGTGCCAGCAGTTTCCGGGACCCTACTTTTTTCACAGATACGCAGTATTTT
D: NA; size: NA; V: TRBV19; J: TRBJ2-4; CDR3: CASSIALIAKNIQYF; DNA: TGTGCCAGTAGTATAGCTCTTATAGCCAAAAACATTCAGTACTTC
D: TRBD1; size: NA; V: TRBV12-5; J: TRBJ1-2; CDR3: CASGLVPGGHGYTF; DNA: TGTGCTAGTGGTTTGGTACCAGGGGGCCATGGCTACACCTTC
D: NA; size: NA; V: TRBV7-2; J: TRBJ1-2; CDR3: CASSLAQGPGYGYTF; DNA: TGTGCCAGCAGCTTAGCGCAGGGCCCGGGCTATGGCTACACCTTC
D: TRBD1; size: NA; V: TRBV7-9; J: TRBJ1-2; CDR3: CASSWDSYGYTF; DNA: TGTGCCAGCAGCTGGGACAGCTATGGCTACACCTTC
D: TRBD2; size: few; V: TRBV10-3; J: TRBJ2-7; CDR3: CAISAGGQTAEQYF; DNA: TGTGCCATCTCCGCGGGGGGCCAGACGGCCGAGCAGTACTTC
D: NA; size: few; V: TRBV28; J: TRBJ1-5; CDR3: CASSLPIQPQHF; DNA: TGTGCCAGCAGTTTGCCCATCCAGCCCCAGCATTTT